This T cell receptor beta chain was sequenced during a study of cytomegalovirus exposure and HLA in healthy donors. For the study at large: Out of 180 million or so T cells, an earlier analysis found some 110 million unique TCR beta sequences in total. Whole-study findings and limits: After further analysis at a later stage, 17,000 or so TCR beta sequences were associated with HLA alleles at 0.05 false discovery rate. One variant, a missense change in DCLRE1C, was linked in a later analysis to TCR beta V- and J-gene trimming. There was a cluster of highly shared sequence variants that was likely a sequencing artifact.

The PCR ran on 60 Vbeta and 13 Jbeta primers. Clones were sequenced by immunoSEQ multiplex PCR, and TCRdb holds only the in-frame ones, with some missing. Among over 75,000 clones, around a tenth were seen once, and the ten largest hold 4.5% to 6%. The germline CDR1 and CDR2 sequences are SEHNR and FQNEAQ (reference sequence). CDR3 length equals 15 residues. Between the trimmed V and J ends, which lost 4 bases and 2 bases, there was a span of 11 bases. In regard to this clone: Its antigen remains unknown.

The rearrangement links TRBV7-9 to TRBJ1-4; no firm D call. The sequence was obtained from a middle-aged man in good health and CMV-seropositive. Sequencing was performed on PBMCs. The CDR3 reads CASSSARGTNEKLFF. Written as DNA, the CDR3 is TGTGCCAGCAGCTCGGCTCGGGGTACTAATGAAAAACTGTTTTTT.